The subject of this entry is one T cell receptor beta chain. The antigen it binds to is not known. No base-level quality is on record; no much larger clone is a single base apart. The library was built by means of the immunoSEQ multiplex PCR assay. For the multiplex PCR, a mixture combining 60 forward primers for TCR Vbeta segments and 13 reverse primers for TCR Jbeta segments was used. The CDR3 region of rearranged TCR beta genes was amplified from genomic DNA with a multiplex PCR assay. Amplified TCR beta libraries were sequenced as 87-base-pair reads on the Illumina HiSeq System. In the original analysis: A later analysis counted around 72 million unique TCR beta chains across the 500 to 850 repertoires, and 9.5 million to 11 million of these chains were shared by at least two donors. A nearest-neighbor algorithm error-corrected the raw reads and collapsed the reads into unique sequences, merging closely related sequences to remove PCR and sequencing errors. CDR3 sequences were aligned to IMGT reference sequences to assign V, D and J gene segments. For a sequence to be retained, a match of at least six nucleotides was required to both a V gene segment and a J gene segment. A rearrangement was called productive if the CDR3 had no stop codons and remained in frame with V and J, and every other rearrangement was called non-productive. Following IMGT convention, CDR3 was defined as the stretch from the second conserved V-encoded cysteine to the conserved J-encoded phenylalanine. The earlier analysis of about 570 of the donors excluded any sequence lacking an unambiguous match to a single V gene segment. An earlier analysis of fewer than 750 of the donors classified V segments as functional when productive rearrangements were above 56.7% and as segregating when the standard deviation between donors was above 5%. A statistical classification framework was built for diagnosing cytomegalovirus status from the catalog of TCR beta chain sequences. V and J gene assignment, in a later analysis, came from comparing TCR nucleotide sequences with IMGT/GENE-DB human TR gene sequences. A later analysis assigned CDR3 sequences and most-parsimonious VDJ recombination scenarios with the TCRdist pipeline. In a later analysis, each TCR beta chain was defined by its CDR3 amino acid sequence together with its V-gene family, and reads lacking a unique V-gene family were excluded. As a way to deal with suspected cross-contamination and a sequencing artifact, a later analysis dropped 592 nucleotide sequences that were highly shared and had low generation probability. A later analysis calculated a clonal expansion index for each public chain from normalized within-repertoire ranks of inferred template counts. In a later analysis, generation probabilities were computed with a VDJ recombination model fitted to out-of-frame rearrangements, and the resulting probabilities were checked against IGoR. Hypergeometric tests were used in a later analysis to score TCR-TCR, TCR-HLA and TCR-CMV co-occurrence, with a repertoire-size bias correction applied to the TCR pairs. False discovery rates were estimated in a later analysis by permuting HLA or CMV assignments 20 times. In a later analysis, co-occurring TCRs were grouped with DBSCAN, and TCRdist sequence similarity was added when clustering was performed within HLA-allele-positive subsets. For co-occurrence clustering, repertoires with fewer than 30,000 or more than 120,000 public chains were excluded, along with 4 to 6 repertoires with anomalous nucleotide sharing. TCRdb mirrors the immuneACCESS table, restricted to in-frame sequences. Some clones are absent from its copies; in checked studies, under half trace to an unresolved V gene, and the reason for the others is unknown. The V and J calls and the clone size are those of that table, but D and trimming were determined from the DNA. Across this sample there are around 130,000 clones, with 79% seen only once. Of the sample, approximately 2% is held by the ten largest clones.

The cohort consisted of some 670 healthy bone marrow donors. At the time of sampling, every cohort member was nominally healthy, though immune exposures that went unrecorded were likely present. The donor was CMV seronegative and was included in the group of a few hundred seronegative cohort members. Each donor provided a peripheral blood sample, and peripheral blood mononuclear cells were used for TCR beta sequencing. The Qiagen DNeasy Blood Extraction Kit was used to extract genomic DNA from the blood cell samples. From the cysteine through the phenylalanine, the CDR3 covers 14 amino acids. The CDR3 DNA has 42 bases and is translated from base 1. V and J are trimmed by 4 bases and 2 bases, and the gene matches miss 3 bases of the junction. The germline V gene (reference sequence) provides CDR1 SGHNT and CDR2 YYREEE. This sample is part of a study of cytomegalovirus exposure and HLA in healthy donors (dated by TCRdb to 2016 to 2017). At the level of the whole study: An earlier analysis of 587 of the donors reported more than 250 Gb of sequence data and 100 million to 130 million unique TCR beta sequences from 150 million to 200 million T cells. A handful of DR-DQ haplotypes were handled as single units for association and clustering because linkage in the cohort was strong. The T cell repertoires of some 700 subjects were profiled by immunosequencing and related to cytomegalovirus serostatus. Along with the roughly 670-subject first cohort, a separate validation cohort of over a hundred different subjects was used. An earlier analysis of 450 to 750 of the donors used high-throughput TCR beta sequencing to judge whether each TCR beta V gene segment behaved as functional or pseudogenic. The study was designed to test whether signatures of past pathogen exposure could be identified by cataloging public T cell receptors. The study combined high-throughput TCR immunosequencing, statistical association of individual TCRs with disease status, and machine learning to predict cytomegalovirus infection status. Across approximately 420 genotyped donors of the cohort, an average of roughly 200,000 unique TCR beta nucleotide sequences per donor were sequenced, and roughly 17% of those sequences were non-productive. All discovery cohort repertoires had been generated using a single sequencing platform. Typing coverage differed by locus: A, B, C, DRB1 and DQB1 were typed in roughly 620-630 donors, DQA1 in 522, DPA1 in 600 to 610, and DPB1 in approximately 450. An early release covering roughly 580 HLA-typed donors comprised about 320 gigabases of sequencing data and around 86 million unique TCR sequences. Among the approximately 400 genotyped donors, approximately 82% belonged to the genetic ancestry cluster associated with self-reported Caucasian donors. In a later genetic analysis, genome-wide SNP genotypes for about three fifths of the roughly 670 donors were used, and that subset was treated as a discovery cohort. A later analysis re-analyzed previously published TCR beta repertoires from 500 to 700 donors and added high-resolution HLA genotyping to study TCR occurrence patterns. The later analysis used no new phenotypic data to find candidate immune exposures, relying instead on TCR beta sequences and their occurrence across donors. Donor age, sex, ethnicity and CMV serostatus were collected together with the repertoire data. HLA typing covered class I and class II loci at four-digit resolution.

What the research found in general, with its limitations: Most TCR sequences were observed very rarely across donors, whereas some public TCRs were present in many individuals. Linkage disequilibrium might explain the correlated functional status among segregating V segments, but an unknown experimental factor could not be excluded. CMV serostatus was the only immune exposure information available for the cohort. A later analysis reported that several top co-occurrence clusters appeared linked to parvovirus B19, influenza, CMV and Epstein-Barr virus. Cytomegalovirus status was reported to be diagnosed by the classifier with high specificity and sensitivity in both the original and validation cohorts. In an earlier analysis of about 540 of the donors, most TCR beta V segments were observed in productive rearrangements about 87% or about 30% of the time, broadly matching IMGT annotations. It was suggested by the authors that the approach could potentially be generalized to other disease states and immunological phenotypes. Because counts were too low, around 18 rarely observed V segments, including chromosome 9 orphons, were left out of the earlier analysis of 500 to 750 of the donors. Because HLA typing was missing for some donors at each locus, association tests included only the typed subset. The sequencing pipeline was judged likely to have produced a cluster of highly shared sequence variants as a technical artifact. Some IMGT-functional V segments, including TRBV6-2 and TRBV6-3, could not be told apart with the 87-base-pair reads, so those segments were excluded. In a later analysis, the rate of TCR association differed among HLA loci, with DRB1 alleles having the most associated TCRs and HLA-C alleles having the fewest. A total of roughly 160 TCR beta chains were listed by the study as associated with cytomegalovirus. A further reported finding was that TCR beta sequences accurately predicted the HLA-A and HLA-B alleles for most subjects in the first cohort. In a later analysis, HLA-associated TCR beta chains showed more clonal expansion and lower generation probabilities than non-associated chains that were equally common. A later analysis associated about 16,000 TCR beta sequences with specific HLA alleles at a false discovery rate of 0.05. In a later analysis, most CMV-associated TCR beta chains were found to appear HLA-restricted, with HLA associations seemingly driven largely by CMV exposure. Three of the identified cytomegalovirus-associated TCR beta chains were confirmed in vitro to be specific for cytomegalovirus antigens. A later genetic analysis reported fewer N-insertions in productive TCRs among donors in an Asian-associated ancestry cluster than the roughly 700-donor mean. This cohort had only TCR beta chains sequenced, and the lack of alpha or paired-chain data limited which features could be detected. An association between a missense DCLRE1C variant and V-gene and J-gene trimming of TCR beta chains was found in a later genetic analysis and replicated in an independent cohort. Sequencing depth was assumed to be roughly uniform across donors in the presence/absence analyses, though that assumption may not hold. Assigning TCR associations to individual alleles was difficult when HLA alleles, especially DR and DQ, strongly co-occurred.

Input material: PBMCs. The chain joins TRBV5-4 to TRBJ1-1, with 9 junctional bases fitting TRBD1. The sequence came from a man between 18 and 29 years old in good health and CMV-seronegative. The CDR3 amino acid sequence is: CASSVGQGNTEAFF. The nucleotides are TGTGCCAGCAGCGTGGGACAGGGTAACACTGAAGCTTTCTTT.